These T cell receptor beta chains were read from a single sample in a study of spatial heterogeneity in lung cancer. TCRdb re-called the 5' RACE reads with MiXCR, one entry per CDR3 protein. The data hold roughly 25,000 distinct CDR3 sequences, with 6% to 7.5% observed a single time. Sequencing was performed on PBMCs, taken at surgery. The origin of the receptors is a male donor with early-stage non-small cell lung cancer. CDR3s include the opening cysteine and the closing phenylalanine or tryptophan.

TRBV2 | CASMRQGAYEQYF
TRBV15 | CATSRVDGVLEAFF
TRBV3-1 | CASSQEGHYEQYF
TRBV10-3 | CAITRGQDYNEQFF
TRBV20-1 | CSARDLMADTQYF
TRBV4-1 | CASSLGQTTDTQYF
TRBV20-1 | CSGVVPGLADTDTQYF
TRBV6-6 | CASSITKETQYF
TRBV6-1 | CASRKELNTEAFF
TRBV20-1 | CSGTWAGNEQFF
TRBV5-1 | CASSQTITPGQQNTEAFF
TRBV5-5 | CASSSIAGASGANVLTF
TRBV4-2 | CASSQALAGAYEQYF
TRBV5-1 | CASSPSRRGRRGEGDEQYF
TRBV20-1 | CSARRQADEQFF
TRBV13 | CASSSGTGGLNTEAFF
TRBV5-1 | CASSLIAREDDEQYF
TRBV6-2/TRBV6-3 | CASSSAYEQYF
TRBV27 | CASSSLRALTTYEQYF
TRBV10-3 | CAIRINPQTGTSSPGIHASNEQFF
TRBV7-9 | CASSSDRSGGQFF
TRBV30 | CAWSHGTASSNQPQHF
TRBV5-5 | CASSTRGLATYEQYF
TRBV7-3 | CASSLKGDNEQFF
TRBV21-1 | CASSKRSVWGNQPQHF
TRBV28 | CASSSPGHPLGNQPQHF
TRBV24-1 | CATSDQLDNEQFF
TRBV5-1 | CASSLVGDKETQYF
TRBV2 | CASSEARAGGGQFF
TRBV11-2 | CASSRPGRGSYNEQFF
TRBV20-1 | CSARSLAHEQYF
TRBV7-2 | CASSLAQFTDTQYF
TRBV7-7 | CASSSGQDYEQFF
TRBV27 | CASSFGQGAFGYTF
TRBV5-1 | CASSPDREGQPQHF
TRBV18 | CASSPRGQGAMNTEAFF
TRBV14 | CASSPSRDTQYF
TRBV7-2 | CASSLDSLNTIYF
TRBV20-1 | CSVTRGGSSYNSPLHF
TRBV7-9 | CASSLVQSVTQYF
TRBV24-1 | CATSVSASGYNEQFF
TRBV20-1 | CSAIGTVNEKLFF
TRBV19 | CASSPGAGPYNEQFF
TRBV20-1 | CSARARGLREQYF
TRBV28 | CASSYWARKLFF